This entry is about one T cell receptor beta chain. The antigen remains undetermined. The data are from a study of T cell responses to AZD1222 COVID-19 vaccine. General study findings and limits: Scientists sampled the repertoires only once the peak T cell response had passed.

Some second doses came at about 4 weeks and others at about 12 weeks; these were pooled. TCRdb keeps only in-frame clones here, not all; method: immunoSEQ multiplex PCR. The sample yields 100,000 to 150,000 clones, about 91% seen once. Germline assignment: CDR1 SGHRS and CDR2 YFSETQ. The length of the CDR3 is 15 residues. V lost 5 bases, J lost 8 bases, and 10 bases stayed unmatched. Source: peripheral blood, taken 28 days after the second AZD1222 dose. The chain has TRBV5-1 and TRBJ1-4; 9 nucleotides agree with TRBD1. The TCR originated in an adult who received the AZD1222 COVID-19 vaccine. CDR3 DNA sequence: TGCGCCAGCAGGATCGGGACAGGGAATGTCGAAAAACTGTTTTTT. This gives the protein CASRIGTGNVEKLFF.